The clone carrying this T cell receptor beta chain came up a few times. Antigen specificity is unknown. This entry comes from a study of cytomegalovirus exposure and HLA in healthy donors. Study overall: The same platform was used for the 110 or so validation repertoires as for the approximately 610 first-cohort repertoires, as reported in a later analysis.

Germline V gene sequence: CDR1 MNHEY, CDR2 SVGAGI. V lost 0 bases to trimming and J lost 4 bases, with 12 bases between them. This CDR3 is built from 15 residues. The table came from immunoSEQ multiplex PCR; TCRdb's copy has only in-frame clones and leaves some out. The sample contains about 79,000 clones, roughly 93% of which appear only once. Study-level points and caveats: Researchers catalogued 150 or so TCR beta chains as cytomegalovirus-associated. Subsequent analysis showed first-cohort TCR clusters tending to co-occur in 120 validation repertoires.

The material sequenced was PBMCs. This TCR came from a woman aged 25 to 45 in good health and CMV-seronegative. The chain carries TRBV6-5 and TRBJ1-2, with D perhaps TRBD1 (5 bases). The CDR3 here is CASSYSMGHPYGYTF. The CDR3 DNA is TGTGCCAGCAGTTACTCGATGGGGCACCCCTATGGCTACACCTTC.